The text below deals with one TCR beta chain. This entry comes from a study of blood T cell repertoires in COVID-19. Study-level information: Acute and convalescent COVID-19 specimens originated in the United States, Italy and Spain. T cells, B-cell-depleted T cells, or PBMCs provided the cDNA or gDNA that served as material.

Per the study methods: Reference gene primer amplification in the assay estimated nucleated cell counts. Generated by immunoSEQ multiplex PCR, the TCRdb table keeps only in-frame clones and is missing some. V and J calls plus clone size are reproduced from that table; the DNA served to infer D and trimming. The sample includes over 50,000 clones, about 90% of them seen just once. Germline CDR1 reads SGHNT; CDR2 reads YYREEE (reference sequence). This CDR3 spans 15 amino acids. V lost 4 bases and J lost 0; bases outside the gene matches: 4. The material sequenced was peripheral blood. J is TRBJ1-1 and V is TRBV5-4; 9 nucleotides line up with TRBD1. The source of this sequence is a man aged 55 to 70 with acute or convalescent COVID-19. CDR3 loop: CASSVGQGLNTEAFF. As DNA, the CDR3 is TGTGCCAGCAGCGTAGGACAGGGGTTGAACACTGAAGCTTTCTTT.